A single sample gave rise to the 14 T cell receptor beta chains below, sequenced in a study of T cells in Graves' hyperthyroidism and ophthalmopathy. TCR beta CDR3 regions were amplified from RNA. The primer set for the first-round RT-PCR of the TCR CDR3 was HTBI. TCRdb recomputed calls from the multiplex PCR reads with MiXCR, one row per CDR3 protein. Here the sample spans 90,000 to 120,000 distinct CDR3 sequences, approximately 16% being singletons. Sequencing was done on a sample of blood. These receptors were taken from a woman in her forties or fifties with Graves' hyperthyroidism.

This clonotype was counted ten times or more. The chain combines TRBV2 with TRBJ1-2; D unclear. The CDR3 length is 12 residues. V shed 5 bases and J shed 4 bases, with 8 bases lying between them. Germline V gene lookup returns CDR1 SNHLY and CDR2 FYNNEI. CDR3 coding DNA: TGTGCCAGCAGTCGACAAACCTATGGCTACACCTTC. Translation gives CASSRQTYGYTF. Supplemented by reference TRBV2 and TRBJ1-2, the full variable domain reads EPEVTQTPSHQVTQMGQEVILRCVPISNHLYFYWYRQILGQKVEFLVSFYNNEISEKSEIFDDQFSVERPDGSNFTLKIRSTKLEDSAMYFCASSRQTYGYTFGSGTRLTVV.

In this sample, this clonotype turned up many times. The chain couples TRBV12-3 or TRBV12-4 to TRBJ1-1; the D is unclear. The CDR3 extends over 14 amino acids. The V end lost 6 bases, the J end lost 5 bases, and 16 bases lay between the germline ends. The CDR3 reads CASSPHNDRTEAFF. Written as DNA, the CDR3 is TGTGCCAGCAGCCCCCACAACGACCGGACTGAAGCTTTCTTT.

The V and J genes are TRBV12-3 or TRBV12-4 and TRBJ2-2; 7 nucleotides align to TRBD1. Germline trimming cut 5 bases from V and 7 bases from J; bases unmatched to any gene: 1. The CDR3 is 12 amino acids. CDR3 nucleotides: TGTGCCAGCAGTCGACAGGGCGGGGAGCTGTTTTTT. Its protein is CASSRQGGELFF.

The sample holds many counts of this clonotype. The chain couples TRBV27 to TRBJ2-7; TRBD2 matches 9 bases. The V gene's germline CDR1 is MNHEY and CDR2 SMNVEV (reference sequence). The CDR3 spans 14 residues. V lost 5 bases, J lost 7 bases, and 9 bases stayed unmatched. In DNA, the CDR3 is TGTGCCAGCAGTCTCTTAGCGGGAGCTGGGGAGCAGTACTTC. Translated: CASSLLAGAGEQYF.

The table lists this clonotype with a few counts. This rearrangement joins TRBV7-3 to TRBJ2-1, with TRBD2 as a possible D gene (5 bases). V was clipped by 3 bases and J by 9 bases, with 12 bases between them. This CDR3 has 13 residues. Germline CDR1 SGHTA, CDR2 FQGTGA. In nucleotides, the CDR3 is TGTGCCAGCAGCTTTGGACTGGCGGGTGAGCAGTTCTTC. Translating it yields CASSFGLAGEQFF.

This clonotype occurred many times. The V gene is TRBV12-3 or TRBV12-4, the J gene TRBJ1-3; maybe TRBD1 (6 bases). The CDR3 is 14 residues long. Trimming removed 4 bases at V and 4 bases at J, with 11 bases between. The CDR3 DNA is TGTGCCAGCAGTTCCCGGGACACCGGAAACACCATATATTTT. The encoded protein is CASSSRDTGNTIYF.

This clonotype was found many times. V is TRBV5-5 and J is TRBJ1-5; D uncertain. The CDR3 runs 15 residues. The V gene's germline CDR1 is SGHKS and CDR2 YYEKEE (reference sequence). Trimming cost V 2 bases and J 5 bases, with 14 bases left between them. CDR3 sequence reads: CASSFGPFVDQPQHF. In nucleotides, the CDR3 is TGTGCCAGCAGCTTCGGTCCCTTCGTGGATCAGCCCCAGCATTTT. The full variable domain, its missing parts supplied by reference TRBV5-5 and TRBJ1-5, is DAGVTQSPTHLIKTRGQQVTLRCSPISGHKSVSWYQQVLGQGPQFIFQYYEKEERGRGNFPDRFSARQFPNYSSELNVNALLLGDSALYLCASSFGPFVDQPQHFGDGTRLSIL.

This clonotype was seen at least ten times. V and J are TRBV20-1 and TRBJ2-5; a possible D gene is TRBD1 (6 bases). The germline CDR1 and CDR2 sequences are DFQATT and SNEGSKA (reference sequence). The CDR3 extends over 13 amino acids. V was trimmed by 5 bases and J by 0 bases, leaving 10 bases between them. The chain's CDR3 is CSAVDRYQETQYF. The CDR3 DNA follows: TGCAGTGCTGTCGACAGGTACCAAGAGACCCAGTACTTC.

This rearrangement joins TRBV11-1 to TRBJ2-5; 14 nucleotides align to TRBD2. V dropped 6 bases and J dropped 3; count of bases not matched to a gene: 9. Looked up from germline, CDR1 is SGHAT and CDR2 is FQDESV (reference sequence). The CDR3 spans 17 residues. The CDR3 loop is CASRRGLAGVFEETQYF. CDR3 in DNA: TGTGCCAGCAGACGGGGACTAGCGGGAGTTTTCGAAGAGACCCAGTACTTC.

This clonotype showed up many times. The V call is TRBV3-1, the J call TRBJ1-6; D is undetermined. The CDR3 loop spans 16 amino acids. Germline loops: CDR1 LGHDT, CDR2 YNNKEL (reference sequence). Between the trimmed V and J ends, which lost 0 bases and 9 bases, there was a span of 15 bases. The CDR3 spells CASSQDYRRRLSPLHF. The CDR3 DNA is TGTGCCAGCAGCCAAGATTATAGACGGAGACTTTCACCCCTCCACTTT. Based on the CDR3 plus reference TRBV3-1 and TRBJ1-6, the full variable domain is DTAVSQTPKYLVTQMGNDKSIKCEQNLGHDTMYWYKQDSKKFLKIMFSYNNKELIINETVPNRFSPKSPDKAHLNLHINSLELGDSAVYFCASSQDYRRRLSPLHFGNGTRLTVT.

This chain links TRBV18 with TRBJ1-3, with D possibly TRBD1 on 6 matching bases. Germline assignment: CDR1 KGHSH and CDR2 LQKENI. Trimming left V 4 bases short and J 0 bases short, with 13 bases between. The CDR3 is made up of 16 amino acids. The CDR3 region is CASSHGQTRSGNTIYF. The CDR3 coding sequence is TGTGCCAGCTCACACGGACAGACCCGCTCTGGAAACACCATATATTTT.

Points on this clonotype: A much larger clone is a single base away; this may be a read error. The genes are TRBV6-2 or TRBV6-3 and TRBJ1-5, with a possible D match to TRBD1 (5 bases). Germline CDR1 is MNHEY and CDR2 is SVGEGT. This CDR3 has 13 residues. V shed 10 bases and J shed 0 bases, with 10 bases lying between them. CDR3 DNA: TGTGCCACCGAGGACAATAGCAATCAGCCCCAGCATTTT. Residues: CATEDNSNQPQHF.

The sample holds many counts of this clonotype. The chain is built from TRBV24-1 and TRBJ2-1, with D perhaps being TRBD1 or TRBD2 (5 bases each). The ends were cut back, 5 bases at V and 13 bases at J, with 17 bases in the middle. Germline loops: CDR1 KGHDR, CDR2 SFDVKD. CDR3 size: 13 residues. CDR3 in DNA: TGTGCCACCAGTGCTAGGGGACGTAGTGAACAGTTCTTC. This gives the protein CATSARGRSEQFF.

This clonotype has a count of ten or more. This sequence joins TRBV29-1 and TRBJ2-3, with 9 bases lining up with TRBD1. V shed 6 bases, J shed 4 bases, and the junction held 5 bases outside the gene matches. The CDR3 length is 13 residues. Germline values: CDR1 SQVTM, CDR2 ANQGSEA. CDR3 amino acids: CSVPRQGADTQYF. The CDR3 region has the DNA TGCAGCGTCCCGAGACAGGGGGCAGATACGCAGTATTTT.